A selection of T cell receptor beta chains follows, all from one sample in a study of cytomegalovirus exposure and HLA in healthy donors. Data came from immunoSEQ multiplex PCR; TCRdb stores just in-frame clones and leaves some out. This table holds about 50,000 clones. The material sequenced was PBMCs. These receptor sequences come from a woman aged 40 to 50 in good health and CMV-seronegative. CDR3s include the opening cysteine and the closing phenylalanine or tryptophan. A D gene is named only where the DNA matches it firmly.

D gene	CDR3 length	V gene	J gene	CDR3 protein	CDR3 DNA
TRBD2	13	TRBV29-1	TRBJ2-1	CSVRLAGYNEQFF	TGCAGCGTTCGACTAGCGGGCTACAATGAGCAGTTCTTC
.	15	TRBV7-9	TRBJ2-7	CASSPQDRHSYEQYF	TGTGCCAGCAGCCCCCAAGACAGGCACTCCTACGAGCAGTACTTC
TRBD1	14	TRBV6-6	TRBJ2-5	CASLSQGASETQYF	TGTGCCAGTCTATCCCAGGGGGCATCGGAGACCCAGTACTTC
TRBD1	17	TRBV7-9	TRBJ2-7	CASSLVSWDRPLYEQYF	TGTGCCAGCAGCTTAGTATCGTGGGACAGGCCCTTGTACGAGCAGTACTTC
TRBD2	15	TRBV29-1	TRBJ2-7	CSVGQGTSGFYEQYF	TGCAGCGTTGGGCAGGGAACTAGCGGTTTTTACGAGCAGTACTTC
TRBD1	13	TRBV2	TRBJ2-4	CTSGGQAKNIQYF	TGTACCTCAGGGGGCCAGGCCAAAAACATTCAGTACTTC
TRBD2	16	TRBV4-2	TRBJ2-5	CASSQGLAGEGETQYF	TGTGCCAGCAGCCAAGGACTAGCGGGAGAAGGCGAGACCCAGTACTTC
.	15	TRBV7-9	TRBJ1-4	CASSSGSGGSEKLFF	TGTGCCAGCAGCTCCGGGTCCGGGGGAAGCGAAAAACTGTTTTTT
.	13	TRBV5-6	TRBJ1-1	CASSLIRNTEAFF	TGTGCCAGCAGCTTGATCAGGAACACTGAAGCTTTCTTT
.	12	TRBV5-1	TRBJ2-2	CASSQVDGELFF	TGCGCCAGCAGCCAGGTAGACGGGGAGCTGTTTTTT
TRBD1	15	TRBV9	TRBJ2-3	CASSVGTGDTDTQYF	TGTGCCAGCAGCGTAGGGACAGGGGACACAGATACGCAGTATTTT
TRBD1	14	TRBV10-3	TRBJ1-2	CAISERQGGYGYTF	TGTGCCATCAGTGAAAGACAGGGTGGCTATGGCTACACCTTC
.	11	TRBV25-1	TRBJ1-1	CATSRGAEAFF	TGTGCCACCAGCCGGGGAGCTGAAGCTTTCTTT
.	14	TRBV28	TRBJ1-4	CASSLYGQREKLFF	TGTGCCAGCAGTTTGTATGGACAACGAGAAAAACTGTTTTTT
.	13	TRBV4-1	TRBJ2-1	CASSPSLERARFF	TGCGCCAGCAGCCCCTCGCTAGAGAGGGCTAGGTTCTTC
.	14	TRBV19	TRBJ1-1	CASSIIGVGGEAFF	TGTGCCAGTAGTATTATCGGGGTGGGAGGTGAAGCTTTCTTT
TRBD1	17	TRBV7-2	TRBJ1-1	CASSPIGQGAWVTEAFF	TGTGCCAGCAGCCCTATCGGACAGGGGGCTTGGGTTACTGAAGCTTTCTTT
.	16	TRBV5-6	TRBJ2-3	CASSLYAERITDTQYF	TGTGCCAGCAGCTTGTACGCAGAGAGGATTACAGATACGCAGTATTTT
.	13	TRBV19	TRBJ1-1	CASSRWSGDEAFF	TGTGCCAGTAGTAGATGGTCGGGGGATGAAGCTTTCTTT
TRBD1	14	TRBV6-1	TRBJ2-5	CASTKGAFAETQYF	TGTGCCAGCACCAAGGGGGCATTTGCGGAGACCCAGTACTTC
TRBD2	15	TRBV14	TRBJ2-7	CASSPIGGRMYEQYF	TGTGCCAGCAGCCCCATCGGCGGGAGAATGTACGAGCAGTACTTC
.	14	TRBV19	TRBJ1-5	CASSIRLGNQPQHF	TGTGCCAGTAGTATTCGGTTGGGCAATCAGCCCCAGCATTTT
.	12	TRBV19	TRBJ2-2	CASSTFVGELFF	TGTGCCAGTAGTACGTTTGTCGGGGAGCTGTTTTTT
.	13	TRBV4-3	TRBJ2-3	CASSPGYTDTQYF	TGCGCCAGCAGCCCGGGATACACAGATACGCAGTATTTT
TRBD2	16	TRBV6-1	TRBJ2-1	CASSESGLAGYNEQFF	TGTGCCAGCAGTGAATCGGGACTAGCGGGCTACAATGAGCAGTTCTTC
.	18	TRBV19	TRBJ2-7	CASSIETSSGATPYEQYF	TGTGCCAGTAGTATCGAAACCTCCTCCGGAGCGACCCCCTACGAGCAGTACTTC
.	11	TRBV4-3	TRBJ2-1	CASIRGNEQFF	TGCGCCAGCATCAGAGGGAATGAGCAGTTCTTC
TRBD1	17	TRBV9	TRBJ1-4	CASSPASGGATNEKLFF	TGTGCCAGCAGCCCCGCCTCAGGGGGCGCAACTAATGAAAAACTGTTTTTT
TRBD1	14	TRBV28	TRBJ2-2	CASRGQVNTGELFF	TGTGCCAGCAGAGGACAGGTTAACACCGGGGAGCTGTTTTTT
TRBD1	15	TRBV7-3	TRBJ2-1	CASSLTGGTVNEQFF	TGTGCCAGCAGCTTGACAGGGGGTACGGTCAATGAGCAGTTCTTC
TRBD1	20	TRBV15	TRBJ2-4	CATSREWGTGPTVAKNIQYF	TGTGCCACCAGCAGAGAGTGGGGGACAGGTCCTACCGTAGCCAAAAACATTCAGTACTTC
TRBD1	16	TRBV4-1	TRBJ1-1	CASSQVDWDRDRRAFF	TGCGCCAGCAGCCAAGTAGATTGGGACAGGGATCGACGAGCTTTCTTT
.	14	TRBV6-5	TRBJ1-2	CASSLYRVNYGYTF	TGTGCCAGCAGTCTCTACAGGGTTAACTATGGCTACACCTTC
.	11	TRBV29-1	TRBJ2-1	CSVHYFVEQFF	TGCAGCGTCCACTACTTTGTTGAGCAGTTCTTC
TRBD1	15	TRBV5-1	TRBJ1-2	CASSSGGTANYGYTF	TGCGCCAGCAGCTCGGGTGGGACAGCTAACTATGGCTACACCTTC
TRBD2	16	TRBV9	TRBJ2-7	CASSVGGSGNSYEQYF	TGTGCCAGCAGCGTAGGGGGTAGCGGGAACTCCTACGAGCAGTACTTC
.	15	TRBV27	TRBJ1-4	CASRLQGGTTEKLFF	TGTGCCAGCAGGCTACAGGGAGGGACGACTGAAAAACTGTTTTTT
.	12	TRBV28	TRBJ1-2	CASSLSVYGYTF	TGTGCCAGCAGTTTATCAGTCTATGGCTACACCTTC
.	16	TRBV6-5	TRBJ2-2	CASSYGWSQNTGELFF	TGTGCCAGCAGTTACGGTTGGAGCCAAAACACCGGGGAGCTGTTTTTT
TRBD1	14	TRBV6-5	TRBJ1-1	CASSPDRENTEAFF	TGTGCCAGCAGTCCGGACAGGGAGAACACTGAAGCTTTCTTT
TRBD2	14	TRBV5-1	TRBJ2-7	CASRPGTGGYEQYF	TGCGCCAGCAGACCGGGCACGGGAGGATACGAGCAGTACTTC
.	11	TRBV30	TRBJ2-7	CAWSDEAEQYF	TGTGCCTGGAGTGACGAAGCCGAGCAGTACTTC
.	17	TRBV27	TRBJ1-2	CASSLTLSLRAVYGYTF	TGTGCCAGCAGTTTAACCCTATCCCTCAGGGCGGTTTATGGCTACACCTTC
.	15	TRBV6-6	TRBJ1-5	CASSYNAGRSQPQHF	TGTGCCAGCAGTTACAATGCGGGTAGGAGTCAGCCCCAGCATTTT
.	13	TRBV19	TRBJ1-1	CASIQIPGTEAFF	TGTGCCAGCATACAGATTCCGGGAACTGAAGCTTTCTTT
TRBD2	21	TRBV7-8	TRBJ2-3	CASSSGGGSGRAARLTDTQYF	TGTGCCAGCAGCTCTGGCGGCGGGAGCGGGAGGGCAGCCCGACTCACAGATACGCAGTATTTT
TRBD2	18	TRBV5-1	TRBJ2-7	CASSPLAASGRVRYEQYF	TGCGCCAGCAGCCCTCTGGCGGCTAGCGGGAGGGTTAGGTACGAGCAGTACTTC
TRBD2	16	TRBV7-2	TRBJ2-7	CASSLNRQRERYEQYF	TGTGCCAGCAGCTTAAATCGACAGCGGGAGCGGTACGAGCAGTACTTC
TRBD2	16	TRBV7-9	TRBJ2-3	CASRPGTSGDTDTQYF	TGTGCCAGCAGGCCCGGGACTAGCGGGGACACAGATACGCAGTATTTT
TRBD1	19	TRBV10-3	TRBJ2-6	CAISESPGQGAAGANVLTF	TGTGCCATCAGTGAGTCGCCCGGACAGGGGGCCGCTGGGGCCAACGTCCTGACTTTC
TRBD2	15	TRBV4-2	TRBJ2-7	CASSRIAGENYEQYF	TGTGCCAGCAGCCGAATAGCGGGAGAGAACTACGAGCAGTACTTC
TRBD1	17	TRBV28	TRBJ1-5	CASSLRDRGGGNQPQHF	TGTGCCAGCAGTTTAAGGGACAGGGGAGGCGGCAATCAGCCCCAGCATTTT
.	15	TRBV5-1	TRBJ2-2	CASSPRGASTGELFF	TGCGCCAGCAGCCCCAGGGGGGCCAGCACCGGGGAGCTGTTTTTT
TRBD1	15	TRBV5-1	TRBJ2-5	CASSGGTGYGETQYF	TGCGCCAGCAGCGGAGGGACAGGTTATGGCGAGACCCAGTACTTC
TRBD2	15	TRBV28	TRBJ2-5	CASTFLAGGGETQYF	TGTGCCAGTACCTTTCTAGCGGGAGGAGGAGAGACCCAGTACTTC
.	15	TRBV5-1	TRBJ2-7	CASSPAVTPAYEQYF	TGCGCCAGCAGCCCGGCGGTCACACCGGCCTACGAGCAGTACTTC
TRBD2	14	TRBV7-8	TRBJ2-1	CASSPDGGRIEQFF	TGTGCCAGCAGCCCAGATGGCGGGAGGATTGAGCAGTTCTTC
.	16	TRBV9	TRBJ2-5	CASSPQRGTWEETQYF	TGTGCCAGCAGCCCTCAGAGGGGGACATGGGAAGAGACCCAGTACTTC
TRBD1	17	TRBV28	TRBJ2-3	CASNLQAGGTGRDTQYF	TGTGCCAGCAACCTCCAGGCTGGGGGGACAGGTAGAGATACGCAGTATTTT
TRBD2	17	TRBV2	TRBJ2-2	CASSVLASGSWTGELFF	TGTGCCAGCAGTGTACTGGCTAGCGGGAGTTGGACCGGGGAGCTGTTTTTT